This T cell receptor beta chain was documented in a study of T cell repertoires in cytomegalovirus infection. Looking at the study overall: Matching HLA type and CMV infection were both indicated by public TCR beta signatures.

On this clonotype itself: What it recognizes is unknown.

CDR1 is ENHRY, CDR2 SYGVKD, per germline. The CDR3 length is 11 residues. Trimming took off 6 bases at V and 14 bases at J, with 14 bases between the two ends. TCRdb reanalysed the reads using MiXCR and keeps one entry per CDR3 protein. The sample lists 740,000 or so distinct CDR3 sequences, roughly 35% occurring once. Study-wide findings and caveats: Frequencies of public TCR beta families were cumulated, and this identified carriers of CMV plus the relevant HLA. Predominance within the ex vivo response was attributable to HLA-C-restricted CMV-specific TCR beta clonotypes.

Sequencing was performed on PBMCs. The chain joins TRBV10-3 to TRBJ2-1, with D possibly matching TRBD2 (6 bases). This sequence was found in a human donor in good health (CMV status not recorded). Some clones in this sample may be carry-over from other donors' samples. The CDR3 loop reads CAIRLDGEEFF. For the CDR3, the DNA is TGTGCCATCAGGCTCGATGGGGAGGAGTTCTTC.